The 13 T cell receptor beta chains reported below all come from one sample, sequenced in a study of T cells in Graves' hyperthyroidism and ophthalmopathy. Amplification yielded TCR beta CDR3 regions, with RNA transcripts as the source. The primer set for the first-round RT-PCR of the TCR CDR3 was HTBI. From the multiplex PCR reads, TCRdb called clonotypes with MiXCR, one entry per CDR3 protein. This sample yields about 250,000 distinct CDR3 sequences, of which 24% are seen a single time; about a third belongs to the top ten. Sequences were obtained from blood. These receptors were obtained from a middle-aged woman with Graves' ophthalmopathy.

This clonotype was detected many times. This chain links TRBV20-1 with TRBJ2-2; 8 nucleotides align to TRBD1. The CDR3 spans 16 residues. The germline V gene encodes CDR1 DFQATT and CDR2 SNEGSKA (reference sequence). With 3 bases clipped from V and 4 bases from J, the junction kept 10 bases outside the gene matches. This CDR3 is CSARSRTGWATGELFF. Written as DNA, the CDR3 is TGCAGTGCTAGGTCAAGGACAGGGTGGGCCACCGGGGAGCTGTTTTTT.

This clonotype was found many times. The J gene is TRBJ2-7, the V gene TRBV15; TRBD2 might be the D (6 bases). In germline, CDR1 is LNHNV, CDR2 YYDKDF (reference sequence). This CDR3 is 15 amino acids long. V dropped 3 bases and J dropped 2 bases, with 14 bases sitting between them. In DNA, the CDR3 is TGTGCCACCAGCAGCGGGAGTTCAATTACCTACGAGCAGTACTTC. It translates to CATSSGSSITYEQYF.

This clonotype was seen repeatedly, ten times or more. CDR3 bases: TGTGCCAGCAGTTTATCTAAAGCACAGGGGGCCAACTATGGCTACACCTTC. Amino acid sequence: CASSLSKAQGANYGYTF. The V call is TRBV28, the J call TRBJ1-2, with TRBD1 matching 9 bases. The CDR3 is 17 amino acids. Losses at the gene ends were 1 base for V and 2 bases for J; bases not matched to a gene: 8. Germline CDR1 is MDHEN and CDR2 is SYDVKM.

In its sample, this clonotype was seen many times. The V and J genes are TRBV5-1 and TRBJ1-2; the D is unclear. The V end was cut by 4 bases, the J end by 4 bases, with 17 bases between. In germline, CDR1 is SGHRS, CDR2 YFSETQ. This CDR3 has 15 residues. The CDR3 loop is CASSKSPEGSYGYTF. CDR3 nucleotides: TGCGCCAGCAGCAAGAGTCCGGAAGGAAGCTATGGCTACACCTTC.

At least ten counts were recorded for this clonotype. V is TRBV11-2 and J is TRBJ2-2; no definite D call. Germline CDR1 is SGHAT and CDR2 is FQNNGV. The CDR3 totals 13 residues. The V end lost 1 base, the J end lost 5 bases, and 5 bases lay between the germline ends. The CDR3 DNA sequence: TGTGCCAGCAGCTTAGTGGTTACCGGGGAGCTGTTTTTT. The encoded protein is CASSLVVTGELFF. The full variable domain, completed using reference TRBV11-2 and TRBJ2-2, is EAGVAQSPRYKIIEKRQSVAFWCNPISGHATLYWYQQILGQGPKLLIQFQNNGVVDDSQLPKDRFSAERLKGVDSTLKIQPAKLEDSAVYLCASSLVVTGELFFGEGSRLTVL.

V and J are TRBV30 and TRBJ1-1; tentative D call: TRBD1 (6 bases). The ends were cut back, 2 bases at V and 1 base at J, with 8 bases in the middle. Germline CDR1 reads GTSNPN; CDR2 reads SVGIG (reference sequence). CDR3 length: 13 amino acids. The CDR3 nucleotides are TGTGCCTGGAGTATGACAGGGAACACTGAAGCTTTCTTT. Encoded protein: CAWSMTGNTEAFF.

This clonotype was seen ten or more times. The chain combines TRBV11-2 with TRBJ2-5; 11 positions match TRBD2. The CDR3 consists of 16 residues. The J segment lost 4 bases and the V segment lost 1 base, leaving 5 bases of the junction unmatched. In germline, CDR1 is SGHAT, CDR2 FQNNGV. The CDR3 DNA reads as TGTGCCAGCAGCTTAGGGATAGCGGGAGGGGGAGAGACCCAGTACTTC. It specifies CASSLGIAGGGETQYF.

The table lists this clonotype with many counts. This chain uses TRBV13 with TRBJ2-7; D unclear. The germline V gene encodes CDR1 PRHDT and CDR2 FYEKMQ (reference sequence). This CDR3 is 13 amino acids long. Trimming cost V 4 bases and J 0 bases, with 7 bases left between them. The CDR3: CASSSAPSYEQYF. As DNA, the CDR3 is TGTGCCAGCAGCTCAGCCCCCTCCTACGAGCAGTACTTC. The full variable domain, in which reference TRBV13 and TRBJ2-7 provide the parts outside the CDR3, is AAGVIQSPRHLIKEKRETATLKCYPIPRHDTVYWYQQGPGQDPQFLISFYEKMQSDKGSIPDRFSAQQFSDYHSELNMSSLELGDSALYFCASSSAPSYEQYFGPGTRLTVT.

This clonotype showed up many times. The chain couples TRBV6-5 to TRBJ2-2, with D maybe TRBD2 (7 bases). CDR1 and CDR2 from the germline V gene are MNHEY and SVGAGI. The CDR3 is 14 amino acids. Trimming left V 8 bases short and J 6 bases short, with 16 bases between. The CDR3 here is CASQGGGPSGELFF. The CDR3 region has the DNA TGTGCCAGCCAAGGGGGAGGGCCTTCCGGGGAGCTGTTTTTT.

The CDR3 sequence: CASSPGTGKTYEQYF. The CDR3 DNA follows: TGTGCCAGCAGCCCCGGGACAGGGAAAACCTACGAGCAGTACTTC. The V and J genes are TRBV7-9 and TRBJ2-7; 9 nucleotides agree with TRBD1. The CDR3 length is 15 residues. V shed 5 bases, J shed 2 bases, and the junction held 7 bases outside the gene matches. From germline, CDR1 is SEHNR and CDR2 FQNEAQ (reference sequence). The full variable domain, its missing parts supplied by reference TRBV7-9 and TRBJ2-7, is DTGVSQNPRHKITKRGQNVTFRCDPISEHNRLYWYRQTLGQGPEFLTYFQNEAQLEKSRLLSDRFSAERPKGSFSTLEIQRTEQGDSAMYLCASSPGTGKTYEQYFGPGTRLTVT.

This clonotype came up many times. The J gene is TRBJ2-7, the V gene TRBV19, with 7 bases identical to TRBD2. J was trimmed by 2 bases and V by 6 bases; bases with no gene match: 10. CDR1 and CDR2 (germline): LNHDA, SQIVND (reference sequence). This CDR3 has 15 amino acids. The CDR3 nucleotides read TGTGCCAGTAGGCCCCAGCGGGATCGGGCCTACGAGCAGTACTTC. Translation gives CASRPQRDRAYEQYF. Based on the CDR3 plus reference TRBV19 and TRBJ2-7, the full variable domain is DGGITQSPKYLFRKEGQNVTLSCEQNLNHDAMYWYRQDPGQGLRLIYYSQIVNDFQKGDIAEGYSVSREKKESFPLTVTSAQKNPTAFYLCASRPQRDRAYEQYFGPGTRLTVT.

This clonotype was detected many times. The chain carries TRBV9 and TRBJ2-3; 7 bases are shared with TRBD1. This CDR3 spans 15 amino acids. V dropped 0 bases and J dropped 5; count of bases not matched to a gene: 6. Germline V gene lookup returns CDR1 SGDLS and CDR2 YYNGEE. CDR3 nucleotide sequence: TGTGCCAGCAGCGTAGGTCAGGGGGTAGGAGATACGCAGTATTTT. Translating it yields CASSVGQGVGDTQYF.

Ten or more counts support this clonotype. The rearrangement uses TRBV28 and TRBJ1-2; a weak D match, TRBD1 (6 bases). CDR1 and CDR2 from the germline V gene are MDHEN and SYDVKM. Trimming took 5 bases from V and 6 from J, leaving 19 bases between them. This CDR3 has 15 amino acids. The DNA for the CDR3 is TGTGCCAGCAGTGCCTCCCAGGGGACCGAGAATGGCTACACCTTC. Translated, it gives CASSASQGTENGYTF.